This passage covers 27 T cell receptor beta chains from one sample sequenced in a study of blood T cell repertoires in COVID-19. Assay: immunoSEQ multiplex PCR; the TCRdb copy retains only in-frame clones and omits some. The data hold about 480,000 clones, with nearly 90% observed a single time. The sequenced material came from peripheral blood. The source is a man aged 18 to 29 with COVID-19, enrolled during active disease.

This clone has a handful of counts. The V and J genes are TRBV7-3 and TRBJ2-3; tentative D call: TRBD2 (6 bases). Trimming removed 0 bases at V and 4 bases at J, with 11 bases between. Germline V gene sequence: CDR1 SGHTA, CDR2 FQGTGA. The CDR3 contains 15 residues. CDR3 nucleotide sequence: TGTGCCAGCAGCTTAACGGGAGGTGAGGCAGATACGCAGTATTTT. Its translation: CASSLTGGEADTQYF.

V is TRBV7-9 and J is TRBJ2-1, with TRBD2 identical over 16 bases. This CDR3 contains 17 residues. Trimming at V came to 6 bases and at J to 7 bases, leaving 9 bases not matched to a gene. Germline values: CDR1 SEHNR, CDR2 FQNEAQ (reference sequence). The CDR3 DNA follows: TGTGCCAGCAGTCCAGTGGGACTAGCGGGAGGGGGAAATGAGCAGTTCTTC. Amino acids: CASSPVGLAGGGNEQFF.

The chain combines TRBV7-8 with TRBJ2-7; possible D gene TRBD1, 5 bases. With 5 bases removed from V and 1 base from J, the gap between germline ends came to 18 bases. Germline V gene lookup returns CDR1 SGHVS and CDR2 FQNEAQ. The CDR3 consists of 16 residues. The CDR3 DNA follows: TGTGCCAGCAGCACCTACCCTCCCAGGGAATCCTACGAGCAGTACTTC. Protein: CASSTYPPRESYEQYF.

There are a few counts of this clone. V and J are TRBV5-4 and TRBJ1-2; D might be TRBD1 (6 bases). V lost 6 bases and J 5 bases, leaving 17 bases between the germline ends. The CDR3 loop spans 14 amino acids. CDR1 is SGHNT and CDR2 is YYREEE in the germline V gene (reference sequence). The CDR3 DNA is TGTGCCAGCACCGTGCCGGGGGGCTGGTATGGCTACACCTTC. Residues: CASTVPGGWYGYTF.

The CDR3 DNA reads TGTGCCAGCAGCGCAGGGATGTCGCTGTTTTTT. Translated: CASSAGMSLFF. V and J are TRBV11-2 and TRBJ2-2; a weak D match, TRBD1 (5 bases). The CDR3 has 11 amino acids. Trimming took off 5 bases at V and 13 bases at J, with 11 bases between the two ends. In germline, CDR1 is SGHAT, CDR2 FQNNGV.

The chain is built from TRBV14 and TRBJ1-2, with D perhaps TRBD1 (6 bases). This CDR3 has 15 residues. CDR1 is SGHDN, CDR2 FVKESK, per germline. Trimming removed 3 bases at V and 3 bases at J, with 14 bases between. Here the CDR3 reads CASSHRSPGDYGYTF. CDR3 DNA: TGTGCCAGCAGCCATAGATCCCCAGGGGACTATGGCTACACCTTC.

The chain recombines TRBV4-2 with TRBJ2-3, with TRBD2 matching 9 bases. The CDR3 has 15 residues. CDR1 is LGHNA, CDR2 YNFKEQ, per germline. The V segment lost 1 base and the J segment 4 bases; nucleotides outside the gene matches: 3. The CDR3 loop reads CASSQVERGADTQYF. CDR3 DNA sequence: TGTGCCAGCAGCCAAGTTGAGCGGGGGGCAGATACGCAGTATTTT.

The chain combines TRBV29-1 with TRBJ1-5; weak D call: TRBD1 (5 bases). The CDR3 totals 12 residues. Germline V gives CDR1 SQVTM, CDR2 ANQGSEA. V was cut by 4 bases and J by 6 bases, with 10 bases left in between. CDR3 in DNA: TGCAGCGTTGGGCAGGGAGGTCAGCCCCAGCATTTT. Protein product: CSVGQGGQPQHF.

The CDR3 is CASSVTGTGGDEQFF. The CDR3 DNA follows: TGTGCCAGCAGCGTCACCGGGACAGGGGGTGATGAGCAGTTCTTC. The genes are TRBV6-5 and TRBJ2-1, with 11 positions matching TRBD1. The CDR3 spans 15 residues. After removal of 6 bases from V and 8 bases from J, the junction contained 9 bases not matched to a gene. Germline CDR1 reads MNHEY; CDR2 reads SVGAGI.

The V call is TRBV7-9, the J call TRBJ1-2; D possibly corresponds to TRBD1 (6 bases). With 5 bases removed from V and 8 bases from J, the gap between germline ends came to 15 bases. The CDR3 sequence is 13 residues long. Germline CDR1 SEHNR, CDR2 FQNEAQ (reference sequence). The CDR3 nucleotides read TGTGCCAGCAGCCCGGCGGGGGCGGGAGGCTACACCTTC. It is translated as CASSPAGAGGYTF.

This chain connects TRBV29-1 to TRBJ2-7; 9 bases match TRBD1. CDR3 size: 13 residues. Trimming at V came to 4 bases and at J to 4 bases, leaving 5 bases not matched to a gene. The V gene's germline CDR1 is SQVTM and CDR2 ANQGSEA. The CDR3 region is CSVGDRARYEQYF. In nucleotides, the CDR3 is TGCAGCGTTGGGGACAGGGCGAGGTACGAGCAGTACTTC.

V gene TRBV30 combines with J gene TRBJ2-2, with TRBD2 identical over 10 bases. Germline trimming cut 2 bases from V and 4 bases from J; bases unmatched to any gene: 4. The CDR3 contains 15 residues. Germline lookup yields CDR1 GTSNPN and CDR2 SVGIG (reference sequence). The DNA of the CDR3 is TGTGCCTGGAGTACTAGCGGGAACCCCACCGGGGAGCTGTTTTTT. It specifies CAWSTSGNPTGELFF.

The chain couples TRBV21-1 to TRBJ2-5; TRBD2, the table's D call, was not compared with the DNA. TRBV21-1 is classified as a pseudogene. CDR3 length: 14 amino acids. CDR3 coding DNA: TGTGCCAGCAGCAAAAAGGAGGGAGGGGAGACCCAGTACTTC. Protein product: CASSKKEGGETQYF.

J is TRBJ1-4 and V is TRBV20-1; D not resolved. The V end was cut by 5 bases, the J end by 8 bases, with 9 bases between. The CDR3 loop spans 11 amino acids. The V gene's germline CDR1 is DFQATT and CDR2 SNEGSKA (reference sequence). The CDR3 DNA reads as TGCAGTGCTTTGGGAGAAGAAAAACTGTTTTTT. Translated: CSALGEEKLFF.

CDR3 DNA: TGTGCCAGCAGTGAAGACCGGGACAGCTATCAGCCCCAGCATTTT. Its protein product is CASSEDRDSYQPQHF. V and J are TRBV6-1 and TRBJ1-5; 7 bases agree with TRBD1. CDR1 MNHNS and CDR2 SASEGT come from the germline V gene. Trimming at V came to 1 base and at J to 5 bases, leaving 5 bases not matched to a gene. The CDR3 contains 15 residues.

The chain couples TRBV5-1 to TRBJ2-3; 12 bases map to TRBD2. The junction had 6 bases not matched to a gene; V was cut back by 2 bases and J by 5 bases. CDR1 is SGHRS and CDR2 is YFSETQ in the germline V gene. The CDR3 loop spans 16 amino acids. The CDR3 spells CASSFPSGGVEDTQYF. The CDR3 DNA sequence: TGCGCCAGCAGCTTTCCTAGCGGGGGGGTTGAAGATACGCAGTATTTT.

The gene calls are TRBV27 and TRBJ2-1; D perhaps matches TRBD2 (5 bases). Germline CDR1 and CDR2: MNHEY and SMNVEV (reference sequence). Trimming stripped 2 bases from V and 9 bases from J, with 8 bases between. The CDR3 covers 12 residues. In nucleotides, the CDR3 is TGTGCCAGCAGTTTACTTGGAGGTGAGCAGTTCTTC. It encodes CASSLLGGEQFF.

This clone has a single count. The CDR3 is CASSQDGGFYEQYF. CDR3 sequence (DNA): TGTGCCAGCAGCCAAGATGGGGGGTTCTACGAGCAGTACTTC. The chain employs TRBV3-1 (or the pseudogene TRBV3-2) and TRBJ2-7; a weak D match, TRBD2 (6 bases). Germline CDR1 reads LGHDT; CDR2 reads YNNKEL (reference sequence). V was clipped by 0 bases and J by 3 bases, with 9 bases between them. The CDR3 extends over 14 amino acids.

This rearrangement joins TRBV14 to TRBJ2-3; weak D call: TRBD2 (7 bases). Germline V gene sequence: CDR1 SGHDN, CDR2 FVKESK. Trimming left V 0 bases short and J 3 bases short, with 19 bases between. The CDR3 totals 18 residues. The CDR3 DNA reads as TGTGCCAGCAGCCAAGAACCTTGGGGCAGGGGAGGGACAGATACGCAGTATTTT. This sequence encodes CASSQEPWGRGGTDTQYF.

The genes are TRBV5-6 and TRBJ1-2, with TRBD1 matching 9 bases. V lost 4 bases, J lost 2 bases, and 9 bases stayed unmatched. CDR3 length equals 16 residues. Germline lookup yields CDR1 SGHDT and CDR2 YYEEEE. The CDR3 reads CASSLMGQGFNYGYTF. Here the CDR3 DNA reads TGTGCCAGCAGCCTAATGGGACAGGGATTCAACTATGGCTACACCTTC. Full variable domain (missing parts from reference TRBV5-6 and TRBJ1-2): DAGVTQSPTHLIKTRGQQVTLRCSPKSGHDTVSWYQQALGQGPQFIFQYYEEEERQRGNFPDRFSGHQFPNYSSELNVNALLLGDSALYLCASSLMGQGFNYGYTFGSGTRLTVV.

This chain connects TRBV6-5 to TRBJ2-2; D unresolved. Germline V gene sequence: CDR1 MNHEY, CDR2 SVGAGI. Trimming shortened V by 7 bases and J by 2 bases, and 5 bases separated the two germline ends. This CDR3 region has 12 residues. This CDR3 is CASTQNTGELFF. The CDR3 DNA follows: TGTGCCAGCACACAAAACACCGGGGAGCTGTTTTTT.

J is TRBJ2-5 and V is TRBV20-1; 7 nucleotides match TRBD2. V lost 3 bases to trimming and J lost 2 bases; unmatched junction nucleotides: 6. The length of the CDR3 is 14 residues. Germline CDR1 DFQATT, CDR2 SNEGSKA (reference sequence). The CDR3 DNA is TGCAGTGCTAGTCGAAGGCGGGGGCAAGAGACCCAGTACTTC. Amino acids: CSASRRRGQETQYF.

CDR3 sequence: CASSLAQETQYF. The CDR3 coding sequence is TGTGCCAGCAGCCTGGCTCAAGAGACCCAGTACTTC. The chain joins TRBV7-4 to TRBJ2-5; the D is unclear. V was shortened by 5 bases and J by 2 bases, with 6 bases between the two germline ends. The germline gives CDR1 SGHVT, CDR2 SQSDAQ. The CDR3 totals 12 residues.

The rearrangement joins TRBV11-2 to TRBJ2-3, with 9 bases fitting TRBD2. CDR1 and CDR2 (germline): SGHAT, FQNNGV. The CDR3 sequence is 16 residues long. V lost 4 bases, J lost 7 bases, and 12 bases stayed unmatched. The CDR3, as DNA: TGTGCCAGCAGCTCCGTCAGCGGGAGGATTTTAAATACGCAGTATTTT. This encodes CASSSVSGRILNTQYF.

The rearrangement joins TRBV18 to TRBJ1-4, with D perhaps matching TRBD1 (5 bases). Trimming pared 6 bases from V and 0 bases from J, leaving 23 bases between. This CDR3 has 19 residues. CDR1 is KGHSH, CDR2 LQKENI, per germline. The CDR3 region has the DNA TGTGCCAGCTCCCCGCAGGGTTCCGCCTGGAGAGCAACTAATGAAAAACTGTTTTTT. It yields the protein CASSPQGSAWRATNEKLFF.

V is TRBV10-3 and J is TRBJ2-3; no definite D call. Germline CDR1 reads ENHRY; CDR2 reads SYGVKD. The CDR3 spans 14 residues. Trimming pared 3 bases from V and 3 bases from J, leaving 10 bases between. DNA of the CDR3: TGTGCCATCAGTGAAGTCCAGTTGACAGATACGCAGTATTTT. It encodes CAISEVQLTDTQYF.

DNA of the CDR3: TGCGCCAGCAGCCTTGGACTAGCGGGAGGGCGGGCCAAAAACATTCAGTACTTC. Amino acid sequence: CASSLGLAGGRAKNIQYF. The J gene is TRBJ2-4, the V gene TRBV4-1, with TRBD2 identical over 15 bases. V lost 4 bases and J lost 1; bases outside the gene matches: 5. The CDR3 runs 18 residues. Germline V gene lookup returns CDR1 MGHRA and CDR2 YSYEKL.